These 2 T cell receptor beta chains came from one sample sequenced in a study of T cells after yellow fever vaccination. TCRdb called the 5' RACE reads again in MiXCR, with one record for every CDR3 protein. The top ten clones hold roughly 0.9% of a sample with around 250,000 distinct CDR3 sequences, less than 8.5% of them seen once. The sequencing here drew on CD4+ T cells sorted from PBMCs, taken 15 days after the yellow fever booster vaccination. The origin of the receptors is a man between 25 and 39 years old who received the YFV17D yellow fever vaccine.

This clonotype was found a few times. The chain carries TRBV7-2 and TRBJ1-1, with 9 bases lining up with TRBD1. The CDR3 spans 15 residues. V lost 0 bases, J lost 3 bases, and 2 bases stayed unmatched. Germline CDR1 and CDR2: SGHTA and FQGNSA. The CDR3 loop reads CASSLAWTGDTEAFF. CDR3 DNA sequence: TGTGCCAGCAGCTTAGCTTGGACAGGGGACACTGAAGCTTTCTTT. The entire variable domain, with the rest obtained from reference TRBV7-2 and TRBJ1-1, is as follows: GAGVSQSPSNKVTEKGKDVELRCDPISGHTALYWYRQSLGQGLEFLIYFQGNSAPDKSGLPSDRFSAERTGGSVSTLTIQRTQQEDSAVYLCASSLAWTGDTEAFFGQGTRLTVV.

This clonotype was picked up many times. The V gene is TRBV5-1, the J gene TRBJ2-1; 8 positions match TRBD2. This CDR3 region has 14 residues. With V trimmed by 3 bases and J by 5 bases, 4 bases remained unmatched. CDR1 SGHRS and CDR2 YFSETQ come from the germline V gene. CDR3 sequence (DNA): TGCGCCAGCAGCTCTCTAGCGGGCAACAATGAGCAGTTCTTC. As protein: CASSSLAGNNEQFF.